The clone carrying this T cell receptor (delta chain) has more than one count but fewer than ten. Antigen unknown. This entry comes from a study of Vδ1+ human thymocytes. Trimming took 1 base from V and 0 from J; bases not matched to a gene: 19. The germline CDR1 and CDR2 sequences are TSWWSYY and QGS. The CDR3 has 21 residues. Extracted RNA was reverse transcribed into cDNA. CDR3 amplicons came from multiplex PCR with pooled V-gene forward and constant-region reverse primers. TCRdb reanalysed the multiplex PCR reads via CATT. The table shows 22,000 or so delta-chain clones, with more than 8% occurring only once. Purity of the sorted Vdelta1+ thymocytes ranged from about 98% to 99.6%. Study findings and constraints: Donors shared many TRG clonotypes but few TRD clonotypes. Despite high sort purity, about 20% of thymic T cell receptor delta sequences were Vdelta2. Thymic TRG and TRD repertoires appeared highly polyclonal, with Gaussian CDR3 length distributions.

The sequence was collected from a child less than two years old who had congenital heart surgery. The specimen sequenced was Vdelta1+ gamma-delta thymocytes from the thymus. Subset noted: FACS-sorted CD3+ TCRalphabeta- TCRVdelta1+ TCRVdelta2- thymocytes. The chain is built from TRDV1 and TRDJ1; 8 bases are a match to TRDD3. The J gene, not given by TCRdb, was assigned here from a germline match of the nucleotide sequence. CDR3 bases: TGTGCTCTTGGGGAACCAACCGGTAAGACGTTGGGGGATTCCTACACCGATAAACTCATCTTT. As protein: CALGEPTGKTLGDSYTDKLIF.